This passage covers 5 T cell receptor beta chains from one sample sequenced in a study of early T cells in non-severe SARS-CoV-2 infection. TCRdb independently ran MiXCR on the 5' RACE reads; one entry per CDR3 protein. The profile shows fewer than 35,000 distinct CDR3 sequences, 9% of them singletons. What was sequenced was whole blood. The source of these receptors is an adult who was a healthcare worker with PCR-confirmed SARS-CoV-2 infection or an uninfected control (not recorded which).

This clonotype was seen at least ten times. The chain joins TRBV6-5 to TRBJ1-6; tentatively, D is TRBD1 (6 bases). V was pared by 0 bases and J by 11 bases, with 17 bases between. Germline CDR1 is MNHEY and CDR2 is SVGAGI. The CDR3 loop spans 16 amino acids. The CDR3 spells CASSYSIGQGYAPLHF. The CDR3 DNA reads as TGTGCCAGCAGTTACTCGATTGGCCAGGGGTATGCACCCCTCCACTTT.

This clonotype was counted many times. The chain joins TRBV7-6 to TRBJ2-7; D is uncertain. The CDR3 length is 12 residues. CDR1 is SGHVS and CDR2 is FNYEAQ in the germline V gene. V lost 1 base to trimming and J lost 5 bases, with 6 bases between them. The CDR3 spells CASSLVTHEQYF. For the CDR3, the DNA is TGTGCCAGCAGCTTAGTAACCCACGAGCAGTACTTC.

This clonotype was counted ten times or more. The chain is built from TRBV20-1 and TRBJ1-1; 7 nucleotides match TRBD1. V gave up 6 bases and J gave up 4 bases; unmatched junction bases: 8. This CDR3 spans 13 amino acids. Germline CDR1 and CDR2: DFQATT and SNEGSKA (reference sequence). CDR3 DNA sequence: TGCAGTGCCCTAGGGGGCGGTGGCACTGAAGCTTTCTTT. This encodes CSALGGGGTEAFF.

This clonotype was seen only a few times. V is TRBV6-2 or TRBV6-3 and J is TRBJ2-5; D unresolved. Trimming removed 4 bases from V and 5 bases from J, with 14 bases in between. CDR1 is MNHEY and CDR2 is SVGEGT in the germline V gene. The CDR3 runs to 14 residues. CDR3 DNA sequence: TGTGCCAGCAGTTTTCACACTGGCTGGGAGACCCAGTACTTC. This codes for CASSFHTGWETQYF.

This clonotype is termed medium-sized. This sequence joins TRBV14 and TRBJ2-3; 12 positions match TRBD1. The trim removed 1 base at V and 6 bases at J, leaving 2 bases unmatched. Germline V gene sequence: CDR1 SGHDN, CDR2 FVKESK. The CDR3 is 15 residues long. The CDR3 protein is CASSQVGTGGDTQYF. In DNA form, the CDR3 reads TGTGCCAGCAGCCAAGTTGGGACAGGGGGCGATACGCAGTATTTT.